This T cell receptor (beta chain) was profiled in a study of cytomegalovirus exposure and HLA in healthy donors. The PCR ran on 60 Vbeta and 13 Jbeta primers. Profiling relied on immunoSEQ multiplex PCR, and the TCRdb table lists in-frame clones only, not all of them. The sample has roughly 100,000 clones, 78% seen once. The CDR3 is 14 amino acids. Germline V gene lookup returns CDR1 LNHDA and CDR2 SQIVND (reference sequence). With V trimmed by 6 bases and J by 9 bases, 10 bases remained unmatched. The chain combines TRBV19 with TRBJ2-1, with TRBD2 matching over 8 bases. The TCR comes from a man in his thirties or forties in good health and CMV-seronegative. The sequencing input was PBMCs. The CDR3 loop is CASSSGGAPGEQFF. The CDR3 coding sequence is TGTGCCAGTAGCTCGGGGGGGGCGCCGGGTGAGCAGTTCTTC.